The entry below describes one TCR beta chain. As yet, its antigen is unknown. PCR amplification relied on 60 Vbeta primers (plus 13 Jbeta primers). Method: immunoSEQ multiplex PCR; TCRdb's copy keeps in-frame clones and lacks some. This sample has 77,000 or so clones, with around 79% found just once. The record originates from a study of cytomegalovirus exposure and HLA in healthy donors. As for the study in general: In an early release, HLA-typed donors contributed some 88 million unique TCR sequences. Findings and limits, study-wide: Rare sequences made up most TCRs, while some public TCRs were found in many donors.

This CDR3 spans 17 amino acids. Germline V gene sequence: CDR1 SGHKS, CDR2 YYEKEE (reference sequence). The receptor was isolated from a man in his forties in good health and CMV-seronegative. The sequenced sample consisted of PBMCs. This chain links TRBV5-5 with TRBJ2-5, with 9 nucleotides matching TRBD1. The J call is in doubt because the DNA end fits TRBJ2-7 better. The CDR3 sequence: CASSLRGQGRFSYEQYF. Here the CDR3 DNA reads TGTGCCAGCAGCTTGCGGGGACAGGGTAGGTTTTCCTACGAGCAGTACTTC.